These 8 T cell receptor beta chains share one sample of origin, sequenced in a study of blood T cell repertoires in COVID-19. Libraries were prepared by immunoSEQ multiplex PCR; TCRdb keeps only in-frame clonotypes and omits some of them. Of approximately 200,000 clones listed, under 90% are singletons. Sequences were obtained from peripheral blood. The receptors stem from a woman of 80 years or more with COVID-19, enrolled during active disease.

The J gene is TRBJ1-5, the V gene TRBV6-5; 9 bases agree with TRBD1. The CDR3 loop spans 15 amino acids. Trimming took 5 bases from V and 6 from J; bases not matched to a gene: 8. The germline CDR1 and CDR2 sequences are MNHEY and SVGAGI. CDR3 nucleotide sequence: TGTGCCAGCAGTAAAACAGGGGGCGATAGTCAGCCCCAGCATTTT. Translated: CASSKTGGDSQPQHF.

The V call is TRBV10-3, the J call TRBJ2-2, with D possibly matching TRBD1 (6 bases). Germline lookup yields CDR1 ENHRY and CDR2 SYGVKD. CDR3 size: 15 residues. V was pared by 0 bases and J by 1 base, with 6 bases between. The CDR3 loop reads CAISESTGNTGELFF. The CDR3, as DNA: TGTGCCATCAGTGAGTCGACAGGGAACACCGGGGAGCTGTTTTTT.

The chain recombines TRBV27 with TRBJ2-1, with 10 nucleotides matching TRBD2. Germline CDR1 MNHEY, CDR2 SMNVEV (reference sequence). V lost 2 bases to trimming and J lost 8 bases; unmatched junction nucleotides: 9. The CDR3 runs to 16 residues. CDR3 loop: CASSLRERGGRYEQFF. The DNA of the CDR3 is TGTGCCAGCAGTTTAAGGGAGCGGGGGGGCCGGTATGAGCAGTTCTTC.

A few counts support this clone. The chain employs TRBV5-1 and TRBJ2-1, with D uncertain. The V end lost 5 bases, the J end lost 7 bases, and 10 bases lay between the germline ends. The CDR3 has 12 amino acids. Germline assignment: CDR1 SGHRS and CDR2 YFSETQ. The CDR3 is CASSVVANEQFF. As DNA, the CDR3 is TGCGCCAGCAGTGTTGTGGCAAATGAGCAGTTCTTC.

The chain is built from TRBV12-3 or TRBV12-4 and TRBJ1-2, with D maybe TRBD1 (6 bases). The CDR3 consists of 13 residues. The germline V and J ends were trimmed by 5 bases and 4 bases, with 11 bases remaining between them. DNA of the CDR3: TGTGCCAGCAGTCCACAGGGTTTCTATGGCTACACCTTC. Its translation is CASSPQGFYGYTF.

V is TRBV5-4 and J is TRBJ1-2; tentatively, D is TRBD1 (5 bases). Germline loops: CDR1 SGHNT, CDR2 YYREEE (reference sequence). Trimming removed 4 bases at V and 3 bases at J, with 16 bases between. The CDR3 loop spans 15 amino acids. This chain's CDR3 is CASSPDTATYYGYTF. The CDR3 coding sequence is TGTGCCAGCAGCCCGGACACCGCGACCTACTATGGCTACACCTTC.

V gene TRBV6-6 combines with J gene TRBJ1-1; D possibly corresponds to TRBD1 (5 bases). The CDR3 runs 13 residues. The germline CDR1 and CDR2 sequences are MNHNY and SVGAGI (reference sequence). V lost 9 bases, J lost 0 bases, and 11 bases lay in between. The CDR3 DNA is TGTGCCAGTGCGGGGGTCATGAACACTGAAGCTTTCTTT. This sequence encodes CASAGVMNTEAFF.

The chain carries TRBV30 and TRBJ2-2; D possibly corresponds to TRBD1 (5 bases). The germline V gene has CDR1 GTSNPN and CDR2 SVGIG (reference sequence). There are 13 residues in the CDR3. Trimming cost V 3 bases and J 5 bases, with 10 bases left between them. CDR3 loop: CAWSRDQTGELFF. The CDR3 DNA reads TGTGCCTGGAGCAGGGATCAGACCGGGGAGCTGTTTTTT.